The 17 T cell receptor beta chains presented below share a single source sample, sequenced in a study of neoadjuvant anti-PD-1 for oral cavity cancer. Time point described: after neoadjuvant nivolumab, at surgical resection. This table comes from immunoSEQ multiplex PCR, and its TCRdb copy is limited to in-frame clones, with some not included. The repertoire holds about 68,000 clones, about 85% seen once, with 3.4% in the top ten. The sample was PBMCs, taken after nivolumab (anti-PD-1) treatment. These receptor sequences come from a person between 40 and 85 years old with oral cavity squamous cell carcinoma.

This clone came up a few times. The CDR3 spells CASRLRADTQYF. The CDR3 DNA is TGTGCCAGCAGACTAAGGGCAGATACGCAGTATTTT. The V gene is TRBV6-6, the J gene TRBJ2-3, with unresolved D. The CDR3 sequence is 12 residues long. V shed 6 bases and J shed 4 bases, with 8 bases lying between them. Germline V gene data show CDR1 as MNHNY and CDR2 as SVGAGI (reference sequence).

The chain has TRBV30 and TRBJ1-4; TRBD1 agrees at 7 bases. Germline V gene data show CDR1 as GTSNPN and CDR2 as SVGIG (reference sequence). V was clipped by 5 bases and J by 7 bases; unmatched bases: 10. This CDR3 contains 14 residues. In DNA form, the CDR3 reads TGTGCCTGGCCCGGGACAGTAGGGGCTGAAAAACTGTTTTTT. Translated: CAWPGTVGAEKLFF.

V and J are TRBV11-2 and TRBJ2-1; weak D call: TRBD2 (6 bases). Germline V gives CDR1 SGHAT, CDR2 FQNNGV. Trimming pared 5 bases from V and 7 bases from J, leaving 12 bases between. The CDR3 runs 13 residues. CDR3 coding DNA: TGTGCCAGCAGCCCGACCGCGGGGAATGAGCAGTTCTTC. This sequence encodes CASSPTAGNEQFF.

This clone was seen only once. CDR3 coding DNA: TGTGCCAGCAGCGTAGAAGCGGGAGTAGGGACGCAGTTCTTC. It encodes CASSVEAGVGTQFF. The chain carries TRBV9 and TRBJ2-1; TRBD2 agrees at 8 bases. The germline CDR1 and CDR2 sequences are SGDLS and YYNGEE. V lost 0 bases and J lost 12; bases outside the gene matches: 8. The CDR3 loop spans 14 amino acids.

The V call is TRBV19, the J call TRBJ1-1; D unclear. This CDR3 comprises 14 residues. V lost 3 bases to trimming and J lost 5 bases, with 13 bases between them. Looked up from germline, CDR1 is LNHDA and CDR2 is SQIVND (reference sequence). The DNA of the CDR3 is TGTGCCAGTAGTATCGGAGGTATAGGGACTGAAGCTTTCTTT. Its translation: CASSIGGIGTEAFF.

As DNA, the CDR3 is TGTGCCAGCAGCCATGGCGGGGGCCAGTACTTC. As protein: CASSHGGGQYF. The rearrangement links TRBV4-2 to TRBJ2-4; tentative D call: TRBD2 (7 bases). This CDR3 comprises 11 residues. Deletions cut 3 bases from V and 13 bases from J, with 10 bases between. Looked up from germline, CDR1 is LGHNA and CDR2 is YNFKEQ.

The V and J genes are TRBV7-3 and TRBJ2-7; tentative D call: TRBD1 (6 bases). The CDR3 spans 13 residues. Trimming removed 3 bases from V and 3 bases from J, with 9 bases in between. CDR1 SGHTA and CDR2 FQGTGA come from the germline V gene. This CDR3 reads CASSFGQNYEQYF. The CDR3 bases are TGTGCCAGCAGCTTTGGACAGAACTACGAGCAGTACTTC.

This sequence joins TRBV21-1 and TRBJ2-3; the DNA was not compared with TRBD1, the D call given in the table. TRBV21-1 is shown as a pseudogene. The CDR3 sequence is 14 residues long. CDR3 nucleotide sequence: TGTGCCAGCAGCACCGTTGAACAGGCAGATACGCAGTATTTT. The encoded protein is CASSTVEQADTQYF.

V is TRBV6-5 and J is TRBJ2-7, with 7 bases lining up with TRBD1. V shed 5 bases and J 2 bases; nucleotides not matched to a gene: 9. The germline CDR1 and CDR2 sequences are MNHEY and SVGAGI. CDR3 length equals 15 residues. DNA for the CDR3: TGTGCCAGCAGTGGGTCCGGGACAGTACCCTACGAGCAGTACTTC. The encoded protein is CASSGSGTVPYEQYF.

This rearrangement joins TRBV10-3 to TRBJ1-4; a weak D match, TRBD1 (5 bases). Trimming shortened V by 4 bases and J by 5 bases, and 14 bases separated the two germline ends. The CDR3 totals 15 residues. Germline V gene lookup returns CDR1 ENHRY and CDR2 SYGVKD. The CDR3 sequence is CAISGGLGPNEKLFF. DNA for the CDR3: TGTGCCATCAGTGGCGGCTTGGGGCCCAATGAAAAACTGTTTTTT.

V gene TRBV5-4 combines with J gene TRBJ2-5; D is ambiguous. Germline CDR1 and CDR2: SGHNT and YYREEE (reference sequence). V gave up 1 base and J gave up 3 bases, with 10 bases separating them. This CDR3 spans 14 amino acids. CDR3 DNA: TGTGCCAGCAGCTTGTGGCTAACAGAAGAGACCCAGTACTTC. Its translation is CASSLWLTEETQYF.

The chain combines TRBV29-1 with TRBJ2-3; D may be TRBD2 (6 bases). The germline CDR1 and CDR2 sequences are SQVTM and ANQGSEA. The CDR3 is made up of 13 amino acids. Between the trimmed V and J ends, which lost 6 bases and 5 bases, there was a span of 15 bases. CDR3 bases: TGCAGCGTGAATCCGGTGACTAGAGATACGCAGTATTTT. Translating gives CSVNPVTRDTQYF.

The chain joins TRBV7-8 to TRBJ1-2; weak D call: TRBD1 (6 bases). Germline values: CDR1 SGHVS, CDR2 FQNEAQ. Trimming removed 3 bases at V and 4 bases at J, with 18 bases between. The length of the CDR3 is 16 residues. CDR3 sequence reads: CASSFTTRQALYGYTF. The CDR3 nucleotides are TGTGCCAGCAGCTTTACTACTCGACAGGCACTCTATGGCTACACCTTC.

The chain carries TRBV30 and TRBJ1-2, with 7 bases that match TRBD1. This CDR3 spans 14 amino acids. J was trimmed by 2 bases and V by 8 bases; bases with no gene match: 11. The germline CDR1 and CDR2 sequences are GTSNPN and SVGIG (reference sequence). The CDR3 protein is CARGQGGRNYGYTF. As DNA, the CDR3 is TGTGCCCGGGGGCAGGGGGGACGGAACTATGGCTACACCTTC. The full variable domain, with the rest looked up from reference TRBV30 and TRBJ1-2, is SQTIHQWPATLVQPVGSPLSLECTVEGTSNPNLYWYRQAAGRGLQLLFYSVGIGQISSEVPQNLSASRPQDRQFILSSKKLLLSDSGFYLCARGQGGRNYGYTFGSGTRLTVV.

The chain uses TRBV30 and TRBJ2-3; 13 nucleotides line up with TRBD2. Germline V CDR1 and CDR2: GTSNPN, SVGIG (reference sequence). The CDR3 is made up of 15 amino acids. V trimming: 4 bases; J trimming: 3 bases; junction bases outside the gene matches: 4. The CDR3 DNA is TGTGCCTGGACCCGGACTAGCGGGAGTACAGATACGCAGTATTTT. This encodes CAWTRTSGSTDTQYF.

J is TRBJ2-7 and V is TRBV28, with D uncertain. Germline CDR1 reads MDHEN; CDR2 reads SYDVKM. This CDR3 comprises 14 residues. V lost 6 bases and J lost 7, with 19 bases in between. CDR3 DNA: TGTGCCAGCAGAAATCCGGGCCCATTGGAGGAGCAGTACTTC. It codes for CASRNPGPLEEQYF.

This chain uses TRBV19 with TRBJ1-5; D is undetermined. V lost 2 bases to trimming and J lost 15 bases, with 14 bases between them. The CDR3 extends over 12 amino acids. Per germline, CDR1 LNHDA and CDR2 SQIVND (reference sequence). The CDR3 DNA reads as TGTGCCAGTAGTATATCCCCGGCTGGTTGGCATTTT. Translated, it gives CASSISPAGWHF.